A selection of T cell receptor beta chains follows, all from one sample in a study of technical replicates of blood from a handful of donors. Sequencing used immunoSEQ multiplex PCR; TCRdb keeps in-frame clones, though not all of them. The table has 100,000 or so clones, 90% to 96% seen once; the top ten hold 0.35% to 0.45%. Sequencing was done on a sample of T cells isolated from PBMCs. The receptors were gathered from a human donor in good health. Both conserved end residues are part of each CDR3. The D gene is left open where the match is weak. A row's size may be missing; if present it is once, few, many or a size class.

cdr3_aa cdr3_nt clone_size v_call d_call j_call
CASSRTSGGHLYNEQFF TGTGCCAGCAGCAGGACTAGCGGAGGCCACCTCTACAATGAGCAGTTCTTC once TRBV7-2 TRBD2 TRBJ2-1
CASSLASGGEQYF TGCGCCAGCAGCTTGGCCTCCGGGGGCGAGCAGTACTTC - TRBV5-1 - TRBJ2-7
CASSNTGRAPYEQYF TGTGCCAGTAGCAATACCGGGAGGGCCCCCTACGAGCAGTACTTC - TRBV19 TRBD2 TRBJ2-7
CASRKQDEAFF TGTGCCAGTAGGAAACAGGATGAAGCTTTCTTT - TRBV19 - TRBJ1-1
CASSYWAQGQGYTF TGTGCCAGCAGTTACTGGGCGCAGGGGCAGGGCTACACCTTC - TRBV6-5 - TRBJ1-2
CASSVKPGGGETQYF TGCGCCAGCAGCGTAAAACCAGGGGGCGGGGAGACCCAGTACTTC - TRBV5-1 TRBD1 TRBJ2-5
CASSNRTTGAGNQPQHF TGTGCCAGCAGCAATAGAACGACAGGGGCAGGCAATCAGCCCCAGCATTTT - TRBV28 TRBD1 TRBJ1-5
CASSQGSANTGELFF TGCGCCAGCAGCCAAGGGTCAGCGAACACCGGGGAGCTGTTTTTT - TRBV4-1 - TRBJ2-2
CASSEYERDEQYF TGTGCCAGCAGCGAATATGAGAGGGACGAGCAGTACTTC - TRBV9 - TRBJ2-7
CASSQVFRTGEETQYF TGCGCCAGCAGCCAAGTCTTCCGGACAGGGGAAGAGACCCAGTACTTC - TRBV4-3 TRBD1 TRBJ2-5
CASSLRDWIEEQYF TGTGCCAGCAGCTTAAGGGACTGGATAGAGGAGCAGTACTTC once TRBV13 - TRBJ2-7
CAWSPGQSSYNEQFF TGTGCCTGGAGCCCGGGACAGAGCTCCTACAATGAGCAGTTCTTC - TRBV30 TRBD1 TRBJ2-1